These 24 T cell receptor beta chains share one sample of origin, sequenced in a study of STAT5B mutations in CD4+ large granular lymphocyte leukemia. TCRdb keeps only in-frame clones here, not all; method: immunoSEQ multiplex PCR. The sample records under 35,000 clones, 70% to 90% being singletons. Sample: CD4+ T cells from blood buffy coats. These receptors originate from a human donor in good health.

This chain joins TRBV12-5 and TRBJ2-3, with TRBD2 matching 7 bases. The CDR3 consists of 14 residues. Germline V gives CDR1 LGHNT, CDR2 FRNRAP. CDR3 residues: CACEGAGATDTQYF. The CDR3 DNA reads TGTGCATGCGAAGGGGCGGGAGCAACAGATACGCAGTATTTT.

The CDR3 nucleotides are TGTGCCATCCTTGCGGGAGGGCCTTACGAGCAGTACTTC. This encodes CAILAGGPYEQYF. V is TRBV10-3 and J is TRBJ2-7; 9 nucleotides agree with TRBD2. Per the germline V gene, CDR1 is ENHRY and CDR2 is SYGVKD. V was clipped by 8 bases and J by 4 bases; unmatched bases: 6. The CDR3 length is 13 residues.

The V gene is TRBV7-9, the J gene TRBJ2-1, with D possibly TRBD1 on 6 matching bases. CDR3 length: 15 amino acids. Trimming left V 2 bases short and J 6 bases short, with 14 bases between. Germline V gives CDR1 SEHNR, CDR2 FQNEAQ (reference sequence). CDR3 sequence reads: CASSLMPEGVNEQFF. The DNA of the CDR3 is TGTGCCAGCAGCTTAATGCCAGAGGGGGTCAATGAGCAGTTCTTC.

The chain uses TRBV10-3 and TRBJ2-5; 11 nucleotides align to TRBD1. V shed 4 bases, J shed 1 base, and the junction held 14 bases outside the gene matches. CDR3 length: 19 residues. Per the germline V gene, CDR1 is ENHRY and CDR2 is SYGVKD. The CDR3 loop is CAISGGGQGGERVQETQYF. For the CDR3, the DNA is TGTGCCATCAGTGGCGGGGGACAGGGGGGCGAAAGGGTCCAAGAGACCCAGTACTTC.

The J gene is TRBJ1-1, the V gene TRBV27, with 7 nucleotides matching TRBD1. The germline gives CDR1 MNHEY, CDR2 SMNVEV (reference sequence). V gave up 8 bases and J gave up 4 bases; unmatched junction bases: 10. The CDR3 is 14 amino acids. The CDR3 region is CASWMTGSSTEAFF. For the CDR3, the DNA is TGTGCCAGCTGGATGACAGGGAGCAGCACTGAAGCTTTCTTT.

This chain links TRBV29-1 with TRBJ1-2, with a tentative D call TRBD1 (5 bases). The CDR3 extends over 12 amino acids. V lost 4 bases and J 8 bases, leaving 14 bases between the germline ends. Germline CDR1 and CDR2: SQVTM and ANQGSEA. CDR3 amino acids: CSVGGWGAGYTF. In DNA form, the CDR3 reads TGCAGCGTTGGGGGGTGGGGAGCAGGCTACACCTTC.

V and J are TRBV18 and TRBJ2-3, with D perhaps matching TRBD1 (6 bases). V was pared by 3 bases and J by 4 bases, with 14 bases between. CDR3 size: 15 residues. In germline, CDR1 is KGHSH, CDR2 LQKENI. The CDR3 DNA is TGTGCCAGCTCACCTACAGGGTTGATAGCAGATACGCAGTATTTT. This codes for CASSPTGLIADTQYF.

The V gene is TRBV7-2, the J gene TRBJ2-1; 13 bases map to TRBD2. The CDR3 runs to 15 residues. Germline CDR1 and CDR2: SGHTA and FQGNSA. J gave up 6 bases and V 1 base, and 0 bases lay outside the gene matches. The CDR3 protein is CASSLGTSGGNEQFF. The CDR3 bases are TGTGCCAGCAGCTTAGGGACTAGCGGGGGCAATGAGCAGTTCTTC. The whole variable domain, filled in from reference TRBV7-2 and TRBJ2-1, reads GAGVSQSPSNKVTEKGKDVELRCDPISGHTALYWYRQSLGQGLEFLIYFQGNSAPDKSGLPSDRFSAERTGGSVSTLTIQRTQQEDSAVYLCASSLGTSGGNEQFFGPGTRLTVL.

This chain connects TRBV30 to TRBJ2-3, with D uncertain. This CDR3 has 16 residues. The germline CDR1 and CDR2 sequences are GTSNPN and SVGIG (reference sequence). V was clipped by 5 bases and J by 0 bases, with 18 bases between them. CDR3 bases: TGTGCCTGGGGACGGGCCGGACCGATAAGCACAGATACGCAGTATTTT. Translating it yields CAWGRAGPISTDTQYF. The variable domain in full, with the rest retrieved from reference TRBV30 and TRBJ2-3, is SQTIHQWPATLVQPVGSPLSLECTVEGTSNPNLYWYRQAAGRGLQLLFYSVGIGQISSEVPQNLSASRPQDRQFILSSKKLLLSDSGFYLCAWGRAGPISTDTQYFGPGTRLTVL.

The chain has TRBV6-1 and TRBJ2-1, with D uncertain. Looked up from germline, CDR1 is MNHNS and CDR2 is SASEGT. V shed 6 bases and J shed 6 bases, with 12 bases lying between them. This CDR3 region has 13 residues. CDR3 protein: CASRLGRRNEQFF. In DNA, the CDR3 is TGTGCCAGCAGACTGGGAAGGCGCAATGAGCAGTTCTTC.

The chain uses TRBV7-2 and TRBJ1-5; no firm D call. This CDR3 spans 13 amino acids. Germline V gene data show CDR1 as SGHTA and CDR2 as FQGNSA. With 5 bases removed from V and 7 bases from J, the gap between germline ends came to 12 bases. This chain's CDR3 is CASSPAGNQPQHF. CDR3 sequence (DNA): TGTGCCAGCAGCCCCGCGGGGAACCAGCCCCAGCATTTT.

J is TRBJ1-5 and V is TRBV19; D perhaps matches TRBD1 (6 bases). The germline V and J ends were trimmed by 0 bases and 7 bases, with 13 bases remaining between them. Germline V gene lookup returns CDR1 LNHDA and CDR2 SQIVND (reference sequence). The CDR3 is made up of 15 amino acids. Here the CDR3 reads CASSIEGSGTQPQHF. The CDR3 DNA reads TGTGCCAGTAGTATAGAAGGTAGTGGGACACAGCCCCAGCATTTT.

This clone was observed a few times. The gene calls are TRBV4-2 and TRBJ1-4; no clear D. Trimming took off 4 bases at V and 1 base at J, with 10 bases between the two ends. Looked up from germline, CDR1 is LGHNA and CDR2 is YNFKEQ. The CDR3 has 15 amino acids. The DNA for the CDR3 is TGTGCCAGCAGCCTGATACACCTAACTAATGAAAAACTGTTTTTT. This codes for CASSLIHLTNEKLFF.

The chain couples TRBV18 to TRBJ1-5; D possibly corresponds to TRBD1 (5 bases). Trimming shortened V by 3 bases and J by 2 bases, and 11 bases separated the two germline ends. Germline V gene data show CDR1 as KGHSH and CDR2 as LQKENI. CDR3 length: 15 amino acids. The chain's CDR3 is CASSPSGIGNQPQHF. Here the CDR3 DNA reads TGTGCCAGCTCACCGTCAGGGATAGGCAATCAGCCCCAGCATTTT.

CDR3 DNA: TGTGCCACCCGGCGAGCAGGGGAGAGGATCGGCTACACCTTC. Residues: CATRRAGERIGYTF. The V gene is TRBV6-5, the J gene TRBJ1-2; weak D call: TRBD1 (6 bases). V lost 10 bases, J lost 8 bases, and 23 bases lay in between. CDR1 and CDR2 from the germline V gene are MNHEY and SVGAGI. This CDR3 contains 14 residues.

The genes are TRBV19 and TRBJ2-7; 10 nucleotides match TRBD1. Germline CDR1 LNHDA, CDR2 SQIVND (reference sequence). There are 14 residues in the CDR3. V was pared by 4 bases and J by 5 bases, with 5 bases of the junction left unmatched. CDR3 nucleotides: TGTGCCAGTAGTAGGGGACAGGGGAACGACGAGCAGTACTTC. Translating it yields CASSRGQGNDEQYF.

V gene TRBV5-1 combines with J gene TRBJ2-1; the D gene is possibly TRBD2 (6 bases). The germline CDR1 and CDR2 sequences are SGHRS and YFSETQ. This CDR3 has 12 residues. The ends were cut back, 0 bases at V and 13 bases at J, with 11 bases in the middle. The CDR3 DNA follows: TGCGCCAGCAGCTTGGGCGGGACTCCCCAGTTCTTC. Its protein is CASSLGGTPQFF.

The rearrangement links TRBV5-1 to TRBJ2-1, with a possible D match to TRBD2 (6 bases). Trimming stripped 5 bases from V and 0 bases from J, with 12 bases between. The CDR3 loop spans 15 amino acids. The germline V gene has CDR1 SGHRS and CDR2 YFSETQ. CDR3 coding DNA: TGCGCCAGCAGACTAGCCACAACCTCCTACAATGAGCAGTTCTTC. Translated, it gives CASRLATTSYNEQFF.

The genes are TRBV6-1 and TRBJ1-1; unclear D gene. Germline CDR1 MNHNS, CDR2 SASEGT. Trimming stripped 3 bases from V and 1 base from J, with 6 bases between. This CDR3 region has 13 residues. The CDR3 DNA reads as TGTGCCAGCAGTGAGGGCAGGAACACTGAAGCTTTCTTT. It specifies CASSEGRNTEAFF.

J is TRBJ1-5 and V is TRBV6-1; 7 positions agree with TRBD1. V dropped 8 bases and J dropped 3; count of bases not matched to a gene: 7. From germline, CDR1 is MNHNS and CDR2 SASEGT. The CDR3 contains 14 residues. The CDR3 region has the DNA TGTGCCAGCGTTCCGACAGGGCCCAATCAGCCCCAGCATTTT. Translated: CASVPTGPNQPQHF.

This clone was detected once. This chain joins TRBV28 and TRBJ2-1; D unclear. The ends were cut back, 5 bases at V and 0 bases at J, with 11 bases in the middle. The CDR3 is 15 residues long. In germline, CDR1 is MDHEN, CDR2 SYDVKM. CDR3 sequence: CASSIALSSYNEQFF. The CDR3 DNA reads as TGTGCCAGCAGTATTGCGCTGAGCTCCTACAATGAGCAGTTCTTC. Looking up the rest from reference TRBV28 and TRBJ2-1 gives the full variable domain: DVKVTQSSRYLVKRTGEKVFLECVQDMDHENMFWYRQDPGLGLRLIYFSYDVKMKEKGDIPEGYSVSREKKERFSLILESASTNQTSMYLCASSIALSSYNEQFFGPGTRLTVL.

The chain uses TRBV6-5 and TRBJ2-7, with a weak D call TRBD2 (6 bases). Deletions cut 4 bases from V and 3 bases from J, with 13 bases between. Germline lookup yields CDR1 MNHEY and CDR2 SVGAGI. The CDR3 extends over 14 amino acids. For the CDR3, the DNA is TGTGCCAGCAGTTTACTAGCAGCCCGCTACGAGCAGTACTTC. Amino acid sequence: CASSLLAARYEQYF.

The chain links TRBV2 to TRBJ2-1, with 8 bases matching TRBD1. The trim removed 9 bases at V and 4 bases at J, leaving 5 bases unmatched. Germline values: CDR1 SNHLY, CDR2 FYNNEI. The CDR3 has 13 residues. CDR3 DNA: TGTGCCAGTGGACAGGGAGTTTACAATGAGCAGTTCTTC. Encoded protein: CASGQGVYNEQFF.

The V and J genes are TRBV14 and TRBJ2-2, with unresolved D. The CDR3 has 17 residues. Germline V gives CDR1 SGHDN, CDR2 FVKESK. The V and J ends lost 4 bases and 6 bases respectively, with 21 bases between them. CDR3 coding DNA: TGTGCCAGCAGCCCCCTCTGGGCAGGCCCGTTGCCCGGGGAGCTGTTTTTT. This sequence encodes CASSPLWAGPLPGELFF.